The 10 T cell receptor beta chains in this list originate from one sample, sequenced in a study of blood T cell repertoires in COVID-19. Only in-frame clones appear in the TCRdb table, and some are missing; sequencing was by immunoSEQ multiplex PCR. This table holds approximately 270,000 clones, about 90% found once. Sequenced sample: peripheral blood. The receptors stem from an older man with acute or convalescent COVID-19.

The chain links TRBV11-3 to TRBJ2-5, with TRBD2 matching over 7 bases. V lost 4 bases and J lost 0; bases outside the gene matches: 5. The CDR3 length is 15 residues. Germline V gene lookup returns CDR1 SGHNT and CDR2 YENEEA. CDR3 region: CASSSGTTDQETQYF. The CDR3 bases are TGTGCCAGCAGCTCCGGGACTACCGACCAAGAGACCCAGTACTTC.

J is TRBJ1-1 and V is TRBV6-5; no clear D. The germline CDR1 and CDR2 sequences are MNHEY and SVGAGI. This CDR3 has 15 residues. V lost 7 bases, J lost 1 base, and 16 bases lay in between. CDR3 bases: TGTGCCAGCACTCCTACGGCGGGAAGGAACACTGAAGCTTTCTTT. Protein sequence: CASTPTAGRNTEAFF.

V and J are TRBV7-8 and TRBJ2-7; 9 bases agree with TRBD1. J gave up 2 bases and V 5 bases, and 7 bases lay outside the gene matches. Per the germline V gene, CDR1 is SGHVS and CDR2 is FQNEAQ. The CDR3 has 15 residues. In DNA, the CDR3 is TGTGCCAGCAGCACCGGGACAGGGAAGGCCTACGAGCAGTACTTC. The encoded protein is CASSTGTGKAYEQYF.

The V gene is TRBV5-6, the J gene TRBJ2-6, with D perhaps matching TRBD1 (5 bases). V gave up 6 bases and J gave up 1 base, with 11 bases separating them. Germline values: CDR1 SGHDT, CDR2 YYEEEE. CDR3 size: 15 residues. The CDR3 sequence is CASTLKGSGANVLTF. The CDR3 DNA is TGTGCCAGCACCCTGAAGGGGTCTGGGGCCAACGTCCTGACTTTC.

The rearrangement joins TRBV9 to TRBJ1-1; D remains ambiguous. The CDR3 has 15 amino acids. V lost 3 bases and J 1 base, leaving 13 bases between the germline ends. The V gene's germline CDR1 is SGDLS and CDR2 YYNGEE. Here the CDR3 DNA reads TGTGCCAGCAGCGCGAGTTCAAACGGGAACACTGAAGCTTTCTTT. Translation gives CASSASSNGNTEAFF.

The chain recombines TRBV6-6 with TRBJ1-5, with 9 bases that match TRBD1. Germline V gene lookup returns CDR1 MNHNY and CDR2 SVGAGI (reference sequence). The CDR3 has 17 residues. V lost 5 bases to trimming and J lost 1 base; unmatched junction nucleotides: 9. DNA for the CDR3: TGTGCCAGCAGTCGCGATCAACAGGGGGCGAGCAATCAGCCCCAGCATTTT. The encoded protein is CASSRDQQGASNQPQHF.

CDR3 in DNA: TGTGCCAGCAGCCAAGCTAGCTTAGACGAGCAGTACTTC. Translation gives CASSQASLDEQYF. The rearrangement joins TRBV3-1 (or the pseudogene TRBV3-2) to TRBJ2-7, with TRBD2 as a possible D gene (5 bases). This CDR3 has 13 amino acids. Trimming pared 1 base from V and 5 bases from J, leaving 9 bases between. Germline CDR1 is LGHDT and CDR2 is YNNKEL (reference sequence).

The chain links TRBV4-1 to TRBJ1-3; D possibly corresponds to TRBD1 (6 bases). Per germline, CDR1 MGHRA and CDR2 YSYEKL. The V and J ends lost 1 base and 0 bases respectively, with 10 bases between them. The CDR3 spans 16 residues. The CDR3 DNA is TGCGCCAGCAGCCAAGGAAGGGGGATCTCTGGAAACACCATATATTTT. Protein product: CASSQGRGISGNTIYF.

CDR3 amino acids: CASSLMASGSPNLRYNEQFF. In DNA, the CDR3 is TGTGCCAGTAGTTTAATGGCTAGCGGGAGTCCCAATCTTAGGTACAATGAGCAGTTCTTC. This chain joins TRBV19 and TRBJ2-1; 10 nucleotides match TRBD2. CDR1 LNHDA and CDR2 SQIVND come from the germline V gene (reference sequence). V shed 5 bases, J shed 4 bases, and the junction held 20 bases outside the gene matches. The CDR3 sequence is 20 residues long.

CDR3 nucleotides: TGCGCCAGCAGCCAACTCGTCGTGCCGGGTGAAGCTTTCTTT. Residues: CASSQLVVPGEAFF. V and J are TRBV4-3 and TRBJ1-1; D unclear. In germline, CDR1 is LGHNA, CDR2 YSLEER. The CDR3 sequence is 14 residues long. The V and J ends lost 2 bases and 7 bases respectively, with 14 bases between them.